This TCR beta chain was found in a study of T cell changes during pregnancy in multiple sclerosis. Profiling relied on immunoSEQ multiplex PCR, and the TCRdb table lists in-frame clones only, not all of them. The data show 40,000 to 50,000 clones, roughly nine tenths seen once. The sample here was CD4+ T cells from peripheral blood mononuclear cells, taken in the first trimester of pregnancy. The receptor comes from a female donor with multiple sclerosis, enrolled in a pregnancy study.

The CDR3 sequence: CASSLGSYRADYSNQPQHF. The CDR3, as DNA: TGTGCCAGCAGCTTAGGTTCATATCGGGCAGACTATAGCAATCAGCCCCAGCATTTT. The rearrangement joins TRBV5-7 to TRBJ1-5, with D hard to call. TRBV5-7 is an open reading frame whose function is uncertain. Trimming pared 2 bases from V and 0 bases from J, leaving 21 bases between. The CDR3 is made up of 19 amino acids.